This T cell receptor beta chain was retrieved from a study of CD8+CD57+ T cells in acquired aplastic anemia. Study details: Mean DNA quantity obtained from sorted CD4+ and CD8+ cells was 3 to 4 ug. Healthy donor CD4+ cell samples had a mean of around 11 million reads.

This clonotype has a count of ten or more. The germline CDR1 and CDR2 sequences are LNHDA and SQIVND (reference sequence). The ends were cut back, 4 bases at V and 5 bases at J, with 15 bases in the middle. This CDR3 contains 15 residues. For CDR3 and TCR beta VDJ profiling, genomic DNA was the template used. One entry per CDR3 protein, called by TCRdb with MiXCR from the reads. The data hold a few hundred thousand distinct CDR3 sequences, with 65% to 75% observed a single time. The sequence was obtained from a human donor in good health, serving as a control. The chain is built from TRBV19 and TRBJ1-5; D gene unclear. Sequenced sample: sorted CD4+, CD8+, or CD8+CD57+ T cells (not recorded which) from PBMCs. CDR3 nucleotides: TGTGCCAGTAGTACGGGCCCCGGTCCGGATCAGCCCCAGCATTTT. Translation gives CASSTGPGPDQPQHF.